The T cell receptor (beta chain) under discussion was sequenced for a study of T cell responses to AZD1222 COVID-19 vaccine. This CDR3 is built from 13 residues. V was clipped by 8 bases and J by 4 bases, with 14 bases between them. On this clone: Its matching antigen is unknown.

Overall study results and limits: Rises in breadth and depth of Spike-specific TCRs came after two AZD1222 doses. Donors, mostly white British, included more females; clonal diversity was possibly underestimated. Of the AZD1222 recipients, only five to seven were seropositive at baseline.

Only in-frame clones appear in the TCRdb table, and some are missing; sequencing was by immunoSEQ multiplex PCR. The sample includes 130,000 to 150,000 clones, approximately 90% of them seen just once. The sample here was peripheral blood, taken on day 0 of AZD1222 vaccination. This sequence was found in an adult in good health. The chain recombines TRBV23-1 with TRBJ1-2; no firm D call. TRBV23-1 is placed among ORFs of uncertain function. The CDR3 nucleotides are TGCGCCAGCCTTAGGGATTTGAGCTATGGCTACACCTTC. Protein sequence: CASLRDLSYGYTF.